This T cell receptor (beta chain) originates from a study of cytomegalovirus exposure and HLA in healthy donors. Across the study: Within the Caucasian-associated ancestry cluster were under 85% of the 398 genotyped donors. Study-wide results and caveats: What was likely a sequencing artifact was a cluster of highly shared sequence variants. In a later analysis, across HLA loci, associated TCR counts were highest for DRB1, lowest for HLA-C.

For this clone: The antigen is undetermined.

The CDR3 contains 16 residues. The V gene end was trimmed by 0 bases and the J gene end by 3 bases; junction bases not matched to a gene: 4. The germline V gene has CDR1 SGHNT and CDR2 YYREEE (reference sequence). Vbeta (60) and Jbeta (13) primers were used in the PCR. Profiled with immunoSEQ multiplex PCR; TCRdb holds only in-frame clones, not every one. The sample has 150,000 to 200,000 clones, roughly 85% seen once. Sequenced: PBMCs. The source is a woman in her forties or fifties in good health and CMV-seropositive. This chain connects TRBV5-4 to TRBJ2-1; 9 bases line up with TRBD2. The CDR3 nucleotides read TGTGCCAGCAGCTTGGACGGCGGGGGGGGCTACAATGAGCAGTTCTTC. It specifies CASSLDGGGGYNEQFF.